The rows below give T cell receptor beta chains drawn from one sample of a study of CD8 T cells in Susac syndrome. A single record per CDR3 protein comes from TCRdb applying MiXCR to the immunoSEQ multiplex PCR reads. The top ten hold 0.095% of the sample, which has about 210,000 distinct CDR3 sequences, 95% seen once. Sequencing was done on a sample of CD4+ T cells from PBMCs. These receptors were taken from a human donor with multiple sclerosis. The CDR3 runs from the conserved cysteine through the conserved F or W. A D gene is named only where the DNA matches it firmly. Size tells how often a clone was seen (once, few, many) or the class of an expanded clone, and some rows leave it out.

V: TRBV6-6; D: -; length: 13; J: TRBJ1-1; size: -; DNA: TGTGCCACTAATGACATAAGCTACACTGAAGCTTTCTTT; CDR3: CATNDISYTEAFF
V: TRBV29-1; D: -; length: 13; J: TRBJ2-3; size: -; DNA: TGCAGCGGGGGGAAGCGGGTCACAGATACGCAGTATTTT; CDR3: CSGGKRVTDTQYF
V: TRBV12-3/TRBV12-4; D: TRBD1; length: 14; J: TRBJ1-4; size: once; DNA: TGTGCCAGCAGTTTGGGGACAGGGAAGGAAAAACTGTTTTTT; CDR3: CASSLGTGKEKLFF
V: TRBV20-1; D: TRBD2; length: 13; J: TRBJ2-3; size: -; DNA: TGCAGTGCTAGCGGGGGGGGCACAGATACGCAGTATTTT; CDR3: CSASGGGTDTQYF
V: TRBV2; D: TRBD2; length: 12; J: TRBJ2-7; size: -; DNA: TGTGCCAGCGGGACTAGTCTCTACGAGCAGTACTTC; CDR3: CASGTSLYEQYF
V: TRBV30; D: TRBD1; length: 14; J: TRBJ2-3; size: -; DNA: TGTGCCTGGAGAGGGGACAGGAAAACAGATACGCAGTATTTT; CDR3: CAWRGDRKTDTQYF
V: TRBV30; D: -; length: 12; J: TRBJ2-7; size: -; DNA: TGTGCCTATGAGGGGATCGCCTACGAGCAGTACTTC; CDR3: CAYEGIAYEQYF
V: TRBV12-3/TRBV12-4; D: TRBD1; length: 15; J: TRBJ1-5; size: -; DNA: TGTGCCAGCAGTTTTGGGACAGGGGGCGGTCAGCCCCAGCATTTT; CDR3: CASSFGTGGGQPQHF
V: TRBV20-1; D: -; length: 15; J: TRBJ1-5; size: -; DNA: TGCAGTGCTAGAGATGTCCAAGACTTCAATCAGCCCCAGCATTTT; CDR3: CSARDVQDFNQPQHF
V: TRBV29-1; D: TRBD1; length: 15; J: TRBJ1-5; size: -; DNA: TGCAGCGCCCCTTACAGGGGGCTAAGCAATCAGCCCCAGCATTTT; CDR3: CSAPYRGLSNQPQHF
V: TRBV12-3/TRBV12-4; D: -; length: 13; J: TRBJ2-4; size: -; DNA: TGTGCCAGCAGTTTAGGGCCTAAAAACATTCAGTACTTC; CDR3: CASSLGPKNIQYF
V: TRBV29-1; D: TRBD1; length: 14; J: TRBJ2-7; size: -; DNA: TGCAGCGTTGAAGGGGGGACAGGGTCCTACGAGCAGTACTTC; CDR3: CSVEGGTGSYEQYF
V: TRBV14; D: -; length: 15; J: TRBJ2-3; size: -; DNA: TGTGCCAGCAGCCAAGATCGGACTTCGACCACTAGGCAGTATTTT; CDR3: CASSQDRTSTTRQYF
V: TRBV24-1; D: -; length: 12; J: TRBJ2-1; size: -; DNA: TGTGCCCCAATTTCAGGGTCGTATGAGCAGTTCTTC; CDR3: CAPISGSYEQFF
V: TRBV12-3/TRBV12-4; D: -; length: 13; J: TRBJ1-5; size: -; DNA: TGTGCCAGCAGTTCCACCCTAAATCAGCCCCAGCATTTT; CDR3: CASSSTLNQPQHF
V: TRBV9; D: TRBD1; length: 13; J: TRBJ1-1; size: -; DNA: TGTGCCAGCAGCGTAGCGGCAGGGGGTAGGGCTTTCTTT; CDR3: CASSVAAGGRAFF
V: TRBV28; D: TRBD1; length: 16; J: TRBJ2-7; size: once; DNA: TGTGCCAGCAGTTTATTTTCGACAGGGGTCTCCTACGAGCAGTACTTC; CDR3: CASSLFSTGVSYEQYF
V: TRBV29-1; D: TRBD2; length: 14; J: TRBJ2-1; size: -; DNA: TGCAGCGCCGGGACTAGCGGGGGAGAAGGTGAGCAGTTCTTC; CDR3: CSAGTSGGEGEQFF
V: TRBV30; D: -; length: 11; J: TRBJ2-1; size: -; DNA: TGTGCCTGGAGAAAATCGGGTGAGCAGTTCTTC; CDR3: CAWRKSGEQFF
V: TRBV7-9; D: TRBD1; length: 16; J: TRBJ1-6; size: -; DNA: TGTGCCAGCAGCCGAACAGGGACAGGGCTTAATTCACCCCTCCACTTT; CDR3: CASSRTGTGLNSPLHF
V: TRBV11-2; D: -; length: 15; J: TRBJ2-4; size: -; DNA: TGTGCCAGCAGCCAAATCTCGGGGGCGCGGAACATTCAGTACTTC; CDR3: CASSQISGARNIQYF
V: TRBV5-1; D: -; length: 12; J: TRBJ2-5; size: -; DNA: TGCGCCAGCAGCTTGCCCGGAGAGACCCAGTACTTC; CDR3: CASSLPGETQYF
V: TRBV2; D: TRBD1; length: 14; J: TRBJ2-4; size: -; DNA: TGTGCCAGCAGTGCATTACAGGGGAAAAACATTCAGTACTTC; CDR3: CASSALQGKNIQYF
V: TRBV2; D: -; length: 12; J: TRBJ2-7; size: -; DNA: TGTGCCAGCAGTGCGACAGGACACATGCAGTACTTC; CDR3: CASSATGHMQYF
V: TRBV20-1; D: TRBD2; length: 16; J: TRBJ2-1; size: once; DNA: TGCAGTGCTAGAGCCGGGACTAGCGGGACCTACAATGAGCAGTTCTTC; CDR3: CSARAGTSGTYNEQFF
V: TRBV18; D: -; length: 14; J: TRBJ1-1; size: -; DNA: TGTGCCAGCTCACCTAGGACCGAGAACACTGAAGCTTTCTTT; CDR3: CASSPRTENTEAFF
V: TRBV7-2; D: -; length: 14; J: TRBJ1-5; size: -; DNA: TGTGCCAGCAGCTTAGGGACAGTGTATCAGCCCCAGCATTTT; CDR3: CASSLGTVYQPQHF
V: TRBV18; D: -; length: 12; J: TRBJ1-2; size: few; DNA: TGTGCCAGCTCATGGGACATCTATGGCTACACCTTC; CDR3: CASSWDIYGYTF
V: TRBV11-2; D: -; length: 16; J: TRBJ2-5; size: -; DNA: TGTGCCAGCAGCTTAGTTGGGGCCGGGGCCCAAGAGACCCAGTACTTC; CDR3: CASSLVGAGAQETQYF
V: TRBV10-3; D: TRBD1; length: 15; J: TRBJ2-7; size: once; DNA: TGTGCCATCAGTGATGCCGGGACAGGGGTCTACGAGCAGTACTTC; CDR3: CAISDAGTGVYEQYF
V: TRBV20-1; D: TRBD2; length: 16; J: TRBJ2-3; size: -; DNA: TGCAGTGCCAATTCGCAAGCGGGGACGAGCACAGATACGCAGTATTTT; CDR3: CSANSQAGTSTDTQYF
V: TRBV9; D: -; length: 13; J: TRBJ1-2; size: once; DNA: TGTGCCAGCAGCGACTACCGAGGGGCTGGCTACACCTTC; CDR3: CASSDYRGAGYTF
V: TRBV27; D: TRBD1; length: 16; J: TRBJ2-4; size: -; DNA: TGTGCCAGCAGACGTCCCGGGACAGGGGGCGTAGACATTCAGTACTTC; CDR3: CASRRPGTGGVDIQYF